In its sample, the clone carrying this TCR beta chain ranks as medium-sized. The sample belongs to a study of immune heterogeneity within non-small cell lung tumors. The TCR beta CDR3 region underwent multiplex PCR amplification with 32 V and 13 J primers. Using its own MiXCR run on the multiplex PCR reads, TCRdb lists one record per CDR3 protein. The table includes approximately 9,800 distinct CDR3 sequences, about 17% detected once. CDR1 is SGHVS, CDR2 FQNEAQ, per germline. Deletions cut 0 bases from V and 1 base from J, with 7 bases between. CDR3 length equals 14 residues. As template, the study used bulk tumor genomic DNA at 550 to 650 ng per sample. Several widely spaced biopsies per primary tumor were taken during surgery. Curative surgical treatment was performed in patients who had newly diagnosed, untreated non-small cell lung cancer.

This TCR derives from a man aged 35 to 55 with non-small cell lung cancer. Material for sequencing was lung tumor tissue. V is TRBV7-8 and J is TRBJ2-7; D is uncertain. CDR3 residues: CASSLAGLSYEQYF. The CDR3 nucleotides read TGTGCCAGCAGCTTAGCGGGTCTTTCCTACGAGCAGTACTTC.